The clone carrying this T cell receptor (beta chain) was observed a few times. Primers used in a second PCR of roughly 6 to 12 cycles were a sample-barcoded 5' primer and a J-beta primer mix. Researchers report that a template-switch adaptor with 12 random nucleotides tagged each cDNA molecule. A single record per CDR3 protein comes from TCRdb applying MiXCR to the 5' RACE reads. The sample yields 1.5 million or so distinct CDR3 sequences, roughly 45% seen once. The source of the sample is a study of blood T cells in healthy people across ages. Each sample gave at least 7 million isolated PBMCs. Sample: blood. This TCR came from a woman under 30 in good health.

The DNA for the CDR3 is TGCGCCAGCAGCACGCAGGGTTTAGAAGGGACCCAGTACTTC. This gives the protein CASSTQGLEGTQYF. V gene TRBV5-1 combines with J gene TRBJ2-7, with D maybe TRBD1 (5 bases). The J call may not be correct, given that the DNA end is closer to TRBJ2-5. Germline CDR1 SGHRS, CDR2 YFSETQ. The CDR3 runs 14 residues.